Detailed here is one T cell receptor (beta chain). Its antigen is unidentified. The entry originates in a study of radiotherapy plus CTLA-4 blockade in lung cancer. Overall study: An objective response was seen in about 18% of patients, and disease control in 31%.

Looked up from germline, CDR1 is MDHEN and CDR2 is SYDVKM. V was trimmed by 1 base and J by 1 base, leaving 7 bases between them. This CDR3 comprises 14 residues. Assay used: immunoSEQ multiplex PCR; TCRdb lists only in-frame clones, some missing. The profile shows 35,000 or so clones, around 85% of them singletons. Whole-study results and caveats: Peripheral blood showed expansion of tumor-derived TCR clones after radiotherapy and ipilimumab. Per reports, early blood T cell clone dynamics, plus interferon-beta, forecast response most strongly.

This specimen consisted of peripheral blood, obtained from a patient treated with radiotherapy plus ipilimumab. This receptor was obtained from a human donor with non-small cell lung cancer who had stable disease on radiotherapy plus ipilimumab. The chain couples TRBV28 to TRBJ2-5; a weak D match, TRBD2 (5 bases). CDR3 sequence (DNA): TGTGCCAGCAGTTTATTCGCGGGCCAAGAGACCCAGTACTTC. Its protein is CASSLFAGQETQYF. Variable domain in full (rest from reference TRBV28 and TRBJ2-5): DVKVTQSSRYLVKRTGEKVFLECVQDMDHENMFWYRQDPGLGLRLIYFSYDVKMKEKGDIPEGYSVSREKKERFSLILESASTNQTSMYLCASSLFAGQETQYFGPGTRLLVL.